The clone carrying this T cell receptor beta chain was seen a few times. Its cognate antigen is unknown. The ends were cut back, 6 bases at V and 5 bases at J, with 15 bases in the middle. From germline, CDR1 is MNHNS and CDR2 SASEGT. The CDR3 totals 14 residues. This sample is drawn from a study of T cells in Graves' hyperthyroidism and ophthalmopathy. From RNA transcripts, TCR beta CDR3 regions were amplified. Researchers ran a first-round RT-PCR on the TCR CDR3 using the HTBI primer set. Using its own MiXCR run on the multiplex PCR reads, TCRdb lists one record per CDR3 protein. In the table there are hundreds of thousands of distinct CDR3 sequences, around 20% of which are singletons. Study-level results: Ophthalmopathy onset followed model prediction by a median approximately 5.9 months. From stable hyperthyroidism, ophthalmopathy was separated by a 13 V-J model.

In making diagnoses, clinical symptoms, serum thyroxine and TRAb, thyroid ultrasound and orbital computed tomography were all used. The source of the PBMCs was approximately 9.5 ml of fresh peripheral blood. Sequenced: blood. The rearrangement joins TRBV6-1 to TRBJ2-3; D uncertain. This clonotype originated in a man aged 30-40 years with Graves' ophthalmopathy. This CDR3 reads CASRTGPREDTQYF. CDR3 coding DNA: TGTGCCAGCAGGACCGGGCCCCGAGAAGATACGCAGTATTTT.